What follows is one TCR beta chain and its context. Antigen unknown. The sample comes from a study of cytomegalovirus exposure and HLA in healthy donors. Study details: A later analysis reported the approximately 120 validation repertoires used the same platform as the approximately 670 first-cohort repertoires. Broader study findings: The study put 150 to 200 TCR beta chains on its list as cytomegalovirus-associated. Cytomegalovirus status was reportedly diagnosed by the classifier with high specificity and sensitivity.

Germline CDR1 and CDR2: MNHNS and SASEGT. Unmatched junction bases numbered 11, after V lost 3 bases and J lost 4 bases. This CDR3 region has 16 residues. TCRdb's table, derived via immunoSEQ multiplex PCR, lists solely in-frame clones and lacks some. The table shows under 200,000 clones, with about 90% occurring only once. The chain couples TRBV6-1 to TRBJ1-1, with 7 bases lining up with TRBD1. The material sequenced was PBMCs. This TCR was sampled from a man aged 18 to 35 in good health and CMV-seropositive. The CDR3: CASSETTGFMATEAFF. Written as DNA, the CDR3 is TGTGCCAGCAGTGAGACGACAGGGTTCATGGCCACTGAAGCTTTCTTT.